A single sample is the source of the 12 T cell receptor beta chains below, sequenced in a study of shared clonotypes between healthy human individuals. Data came from immunoSEQ multiplex PCR; TCRdb stores just in-frame clones and leaves some out. Of approximately 1,500,000 clones in the sample, 98% were seen once. The sequenced sample consisted of naive CD4+ T cells sorted from blood. Subset reported: CD45RA+ positively selected. The receptors shown here come from a man under 40 in good health.

CDR3 in amino acids: CASSREPGQGQYEQYF. In nucleotides, the CDR3 is TGCGCCAGCAGCCGAGAACCGGGACAGGGTCAATACGAGCAGTACTTC. This chain links TRBV4-1 with TRBJ2-7, with TRBD1 matching over 9 bases. The V gene end was trimmed by 4 bases and the J gene end by 4 bases; junction bases not matched to a gene: 11. This CDR3 has 16 amino acids. Germline CDR1 reads MGHRA; CDR2 reads YSYEKL.

The chain employs TRBV29-1 and TRBJ2-1; possibly TRBD2 for D (5 bases). This CDR3 region has 12 residues. The V gene lost 6 bases and the J gene lost 2 bases, with 8 bases spanning the gap. Looked up from germline, CDR1 is SQVTM and CDR2 is ANQGSEA. The CDR3, as DNA: TGCAGCGTGGAGGATACCTACAATGAGCAGTTCTTC. Translation gives CSVEDTYNEQFF.

The chain couples TRBV28 to TRBJ2-3, with 11 nucleotides matching TRBD2. The CDR3 loop spans 17 amino acids. The V gene's germline CDR1 is MDHEN and CDR2 SYDVKM. J gave up 5 bases and V 4 bases, and 11 bases lay outside the gene matches. The CDR3 nucleotides are TGTGCCAGCAGTTGGAGGCGGGGGCTAGCGGGAGGAGATACGCAGTATTTT. Amino acids: CASSWRRGLAGGDTQYF. Based on the CDR3 plus reference TRBV28 and TRBJ2-3, the full variable domain is DVKVTQSSRYLVKRTGEKVFLECVQDMDHENMFWYRQDPGLGLRLIYFSYDVKMKEKGDIPEGYSVSREKKERFSLILESASTNQTSMYLCASSWRRGLAGGDTQYFGPGTRLTVL.

The CDR3 DNA sequence: TGCGCCAGCAGCTTGGGGGGCCGTTACGAGCAGTACTTC. Translating it yields CASSLGGRYEQYF. This chain links TRBV5-1 with TRBJ2-7; D may be TRBD1 (5 bases). CDR1 and CDR2 (germline): SGHRS, YFSETQ. CDR3 length: 13 residues. Trimming stripped 0 bases from V and 4 bases from J, with 8 bases between.

About this clone itself: This sample also contains other DNA sequences that code for the same CDR3. The gene calls are TRBV5-1 and TRBJ2-5; 15 positions agree with TRBD2. With 4 bases clipped from V and 2 bases from J, the junction kept 3 bases outside the gene matches. The CDR3 is 16 residues long. From germline, CDR1 is SGHRS and CDR2 YFSETQ. The CDR3 is CASSLGLAGGQETQYF. The CDR3 coding sequence is TGCGCCAGCAGCCTGGGACTAGCGGGAGGTCAAGAGACCCAGTACTTC.

This clone was seen a single time. This chain uses TRBV15 with TRBJ2-1; TRBD2 agrees at 8 bases. The CDR3 has 15 amino acids. With V trimmed by 3 bases and J by 9 bases, 10 bases remained unmatched. Germline lookup yields CDR1 LNHNV and CDR2 YYDKDF (reference sequence). The CDR3 DNA is TGTGCCACCAGCAGTGGGTCGGGAGGGTTGGGTGAGCAGTTCTTC. Translation: CATSSGSGGLGEQFF.

The chain combines TRBV29-1 with TRBJ2-3, with a tentative D call TRBD1 (6 bases). V lost 1 base to trimming and J lost 0 bases, with 14 bases between them. The CDR3 spans 16 residues. Germline V gives CDR1 SQVTM, CDR2 ANQGSEA. CDR3 DNA sequence: TGCAGCGTTGAAGGGGACACCGGTTTTAGCACAGATACGCAGTATTTT. Translating it yields CSVEGDTGFSTDTQYF.

This clone was seen just once. V usage is TRBV29-1 and J usage is TRBJ2-3; the D is unclear. The germline gives CDR1 SQVTM, CDR2 ANQGSEA. The CDR3 is 11 amino acids. Deletions cut 6 bases from V and 4 bases from J, with 8 bases between. The CDR3 sequence: CSVKPADTQYF. The CDR3 DNA sequence: TGCAGCGTCAAGCCGGCAGATACGCAGTATTTT.

This chain joins TRBV7-9 and TRBJ2-1; D may be TRBD2 (5 bases). Per the germline V gene, CDR1 is SEHNR and CDR2 is FQNEAQ (reference sequence). The V end lost 5 bases, the J end lost 5 bases, and 19 bases lay between the germline ends. The CDR3 is 16 residues long. The CDR3 spells CASSPPDWAQHNEQFF. The CDR3 DNA reads TGTGCCAGCAGCCCACCGGACTGGGCGCAACACAATGAGCAGTTCTTC.

The chain uses TRBV5-5 and TRBJ2-7, with D possibly matching TRBD1 (5 bases). V lost 5 bases and J lost 6, with 18 bases in between. CDR1 is SGHKS, CDR2 YYEKEE, per germline (reference sequence). The length of the CDR3 is 14 residues. The CDR3 nucleotides read TGTGCCAGCAGTTTCGGCCTCAGGGTTCCCGAGCAGTACTTC. Translation: CASSFGLRVPEQYF.

The chain recombines TRBV7-3 with TRBJ2-7, with TRBD1 matching over 8 bases. V dropped 7 bases and J dropped 6; count of bases not matched to a gene: 11. CDR1 is SGHTA, CDR2 FQGTGA, per germline. The CDR3 loop spans 14 amino acids. This chain's CDR3 is CASKDGTGSGEQYF. The CDR3 DNA reads as TGTGCCAGCAAGGATGGGACAGGCTCCGGCGAGCAGTACTTC.

Only one count was recorded for this clone. The V and J genes are TRBV10-3 and TRBJ2-7, with 11 bases that match TRBD2. The trim removed 8 bases at V and 6 bases at J, leaving 12 bases unmatched. The CDR3 length is 15 residues. CDR1 is ENHRY and CDR2 is SYGVKD in the germline V gene. The CDR3 DNA follows: TGTGCCATCTGTTCCTTAGCGGGAGGGCCAGCCGAGCAGTACTTC. Residues: CAICSLAGGPAEQYF.